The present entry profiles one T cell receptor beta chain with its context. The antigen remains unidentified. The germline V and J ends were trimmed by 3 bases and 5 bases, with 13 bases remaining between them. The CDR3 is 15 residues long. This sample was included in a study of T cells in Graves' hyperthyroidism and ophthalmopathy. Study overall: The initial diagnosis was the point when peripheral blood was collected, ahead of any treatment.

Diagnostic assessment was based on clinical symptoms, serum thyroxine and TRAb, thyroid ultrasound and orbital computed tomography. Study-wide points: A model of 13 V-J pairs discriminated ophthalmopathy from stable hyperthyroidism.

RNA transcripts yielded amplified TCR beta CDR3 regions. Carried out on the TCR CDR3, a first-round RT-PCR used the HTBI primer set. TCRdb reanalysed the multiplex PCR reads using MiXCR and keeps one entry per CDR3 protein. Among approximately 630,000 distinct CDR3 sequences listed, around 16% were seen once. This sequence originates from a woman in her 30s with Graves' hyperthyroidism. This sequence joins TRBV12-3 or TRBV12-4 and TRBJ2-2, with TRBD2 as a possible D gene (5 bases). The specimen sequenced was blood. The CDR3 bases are TGTGCCAGCAGTTTGCGAGCGGTAGGGACCGGGGAGCTGTTTTTT. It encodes CASSLRAVGTGELFF.